This entry features one T cell receptor (beta chain) sequence. What it binds is not known. This specimen comes from a study of cytomegalovirus exposure and HLA in healthy donors. The study ran its PCR with 60 Vbeta and 13 Jbeta primers. Profiled with immunoSEQ multiplex PCR; TCRdb holds only in-frame clones, not every one. The sample consists of 70,000 to 90,000 clones, around 80% of them appearing once. The germline V gene encodes CDR1 SGHVS and CDR2 FNYEAQ. The CDR3 extends over 13 amino acids. The V gene end was trimmed by 5 bases and the J gene end by 4 bases; junction bases not matched to a gene: 2. Study findings and constraints: There were reportedly fewer N-insertions in an Asian-associated ancestry cluster than the approximately 670-donor mean, in a later analysis.

This chain uses TRBV7-6 with TRBJ1-5, with 7 bases lining up with TRBD1. This clonotype was sampled from a man aged 40-49 years in good health and CMV-seronegative. Material: PBMCs. CDR3 DNA sequence: TGTGCCAGCAGCAAGGGACAGAATCAGCCCCAGCATTTT. Its protein is CASSKGQNQPQHF. The whole variable domain, remainder taken from reference TRBV7-6 and TRBJ1-5, is GAGVSQSPRYKVTKRGQDVALRCDPISGHVSLYWYRQALGQGPEFLTYFNYEAQQDKSGLPNDRFSAERPEGSISTLTIQRTEQRDSAMYRCASSKGQNQPQHFGDGTRLSIL.